Listed here are 3 T cell receptor beta chains from one sample, sequenced in a study of CD4 T cells in relation to SARS-CoV-2 and coronaviruses. Repertoires were generated with immunoSEQ multiplex PCR, while TCRdb's copy carries only in-frame clones and drops some. The profile shows tens of thousands of clones, 70% to 80% of them singletons. These receptors' targets are unknown. The unexposed donors gave CD4+ T cells in about 2010-2019, prior to COVID-19. The cells were cultured for about ten days before CD4+ T cells were isolated. The sequencing input was CD4+ T cells from PBMCs, cultured in vitro. The receptors here all came from a human donor in good health.

J is TRBJ2-1 and V is TRBV6-5, with 8 bases identical to TRBD2. CDR1 is MNHEY, CDR2 SVGAGI, per germline. V gave up 7 bases and J gave up 7 bases; unmatched junction bases: 12. The CDR3 length is 15 residues. The CDR3 sequence: CASIPISGKRNEQFF. The CDR3 region has the DNA TGTGCCAGCATCCCCATTAGCGGGAAGAGGAATGAGCAGTTCTTC.

The gene calls are TRBV5-1 and TRBJ2-5; D gene uncertain. Between the trimmed V and J ends, which lost 1 base and 6 bases, there was a span of 10 bases. CDR3 length: 13 amino acids. Germline V gene data show CDR1 as SGHRS and CDR2 as YFSETQ. CDR3 in DNA: TGCGCCAGCAGCTTGAGTAGGGAACAGACCCAGTACTTC. This translates into CASSLSREQTQYF.

The chain joins TRBV28 to TRBJ2-1, with 8 bases identical to TRBD2. Germline CDR1 MDHEN, CDR2 SYDVKM. The ends lost 4 bases at V and 6 bases at J; junction bases unmatched: 8. CDR3 length equals 15 residues. The CDR3 protein is CASSSGTRSINEQFF. CDR3 nucleotides: TGTGCCAGCAGTTCCGGGACTAGATCTATCAATGAGCAGTTCTTC. Full variable domain (remainder filled in from reference TRBV28 and TRBJ2-1): DVKVTQSSRYLVKRTGEKVFLECVQDMDHENMFWYRQDPGLGLRLIYFSYDVKMKEKGDIPEGYSVSREKKERFSLILESASTNQTSMYLCASSSGTRSINEQFFGPGTRLTVL.